What follows is one T cell receptor (beta chain) and its context. Its antigen is as yet unknown. The table came from immunoSEQ multiplex PCR; TCRdb's copy has only in-frame clones and leaves some out. There are 110,000 to 150,000 clones in the sample; more than 80% occur only once, and approximately 1.5% lies in the top ten. This sample is part of a study of T cell responses to AZD1222 COVID-19 vaccine. Findings and limits, study-wide: Spike-specific TCR breadth rose after two AZD1222 doses, and depth rose as well. In all cases, repertoires were sampled only after the peak T cell response. Just a handful of people given AZD1222 tested seropositive at baseline. Among the donors, most were white British and more were female, and clonal diversity was possibly underestimated.

The V and J ends lost 3 bases and 0 bases respectively, with 9 bases between them. The CDR3 runs 14 residues. The germline gives CDR1 SGDLS, CDR2 YYNGEE. This sequence originates from an adult in good health. The chain couples TRBV9 to TRBJ1-1, with a possible D match to TRBD1 (5 bases). Sequenced material: peripheral blood, taken on day 0 of AZD1222 vaccination. The chain's CDR3 is CASSAGRMNTEAFF. CDR3 sequence (DNA): TGTGCCAGCAGCGCGGGACGGATGAACACTGAAGCTTTCTTT. Based on the CDR3 plus reference TRBV9 and TRBJ1-1, the full variable domain is DSGVTQTPKHLITATGQRVTLRCSPRSGDLSVYWYQQSLDQGLQFLIQYYNGEERAKGNILERFSAQQFPDLHSELNLSSLELGDSALYFCASSAGRMNTEAFFGQGTRLTVV.